This TCR beta chain was sequenced for a study of blood T cell repertoires in COVID-19. TCRdb's table, derived via immunoSEQ multiplex PCR, lists solely in-frame clones and lacks some. The data contain fewer than 250,000 clones, 90% of them singletons. Cohorts were based on clinical histories the participants reported. CDR1 is GTSNPN, CDR2 SVGIG, per germline (reference sequence). The germline V and J ends were trimmed by 5 bases and 9 bases, with 11 bases remaining between them. The CDR3 has 11 residues. The chain couples TRBV30 to TRBJ1-5; D is ambiguous. This TCR came from a man in his fifties who had been exposed to COVID-19. Sequencing used PBMCs or T cells enriched from blood (not recorded which). CDR3: CAWAVGGPQHF. In DNA, the CDR3 is TGTGCCTGGGCCGTCGGAGGGCCCCAGCATTTT.